Listed here are 5 T cell receptor beta chains from one sample, sequenced in a study of cytomegalovirus exposure and HLA in healthy donors. The PCR made use of 60 Vbeta and 13 Jbeta primers. Profiled with immunoSEQ multiplex PCR; TCRdb holds only in-frame clones, not every one. The sample gives some 110,000 clones, over 65% of which show up once; roughly 0.82% is in the top ten. Specimen: PBMCs. Receptors originate from a woman under 40 in good health and CMV-seronegative.

This chain connects TRBV23-1 to TRBJ2-7; tentative D call: TRBD1 (6 bases). TRBV23-1 is designated an ORF whose function remains uncertain. Trimming cost V 3 bases and J 3 bases, with 18 bases left between them. The CDR3 covers 16 residues. DNA for the CDR3: TGCGCCAGCAGTCATGCTGACAGGCCCCCGCACTACGAGCAGTACTTC. Amino acid sequence: CASSHADRPPHYEQYF.

This rearrangement joins TRBV7-9 to TRBJ1-3; D is possibly TRBD1 (5 bases). The germline V gene encodes CDR1 SEHNR and CDR2 FQNEAQ (reference sequence). The CDR3 is 15 residues long. V gave up 8 bases and J gave up 4 bases, with 18 bases separating them. CDR3 in DNA: TGTGCCAGCCGATCCGGGGGAGTCGGAGGAAACACCATATATTTT. It specifies CASRSGGVGGNTIYF.

This clone was picked up a small number of times. The rearrangement joins TRBV10-3 to TRBJ2-7; TRBD2 is a possible D gene (5 bases). The germline V gene encodes CDR1 ENHRY and CDR2 SYGVKD. V was trimmed by 3 bases and J by 9 bases, leaving 9 bases between them. The CDR3 runs 11 residues. The DNA of the CDR3 is TGTGCCATCAGTGACGGTGAGGGGCAGTACTTC. This translates into CAISDGEGQYF.

Notes on this clone: The identical CDR3 is also encoded by other nucleotide sequences in the sample. The chain employs TRBV5-1 and TRBJ1-1; no firm D call. Germline CDR1 reads SGHRS; CDR2 reads YFSETQ. The V gene lost 1 base and the J gene lost 2 bases, with 6 bases spanning the gap. This CDR3 spans 13 amino acids. The CDR3 sequence is CASSLTVNTEAFF. CDR3 coding DNA: TGCGCCAGCAGCTTGACAGTTAACACTGAAGCTTTCTTT.

This clone was seen a handful of times. This chain joins TRBV5-4 and TRBJ1-1, with 8 bases fitting TRBD1. Trimming at V came to 1 base and at J to 4 bases, leaving 12 bases not matched to a gene. There are 17 residues in the CDR3. Germline V gives CDR1 SGHNT, CDR2 YYREEE (reference sequence). The DNA of the CDR3 is TGTGCCAGCAGCTTGATGACAGGGGCGCGGGGTTTCACTGAAGCTTTCTTT. Protein: CASSLMTGARGFTEAFF.